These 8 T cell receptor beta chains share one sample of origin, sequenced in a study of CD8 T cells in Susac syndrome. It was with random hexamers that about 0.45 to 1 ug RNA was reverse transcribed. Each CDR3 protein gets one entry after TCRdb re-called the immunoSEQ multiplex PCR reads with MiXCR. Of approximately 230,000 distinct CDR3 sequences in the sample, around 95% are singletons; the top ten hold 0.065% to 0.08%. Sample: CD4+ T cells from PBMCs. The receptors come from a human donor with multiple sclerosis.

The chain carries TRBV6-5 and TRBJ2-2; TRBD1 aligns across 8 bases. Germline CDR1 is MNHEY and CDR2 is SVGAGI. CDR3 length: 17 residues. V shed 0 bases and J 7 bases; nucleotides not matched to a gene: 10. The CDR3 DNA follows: TGTGCCAGCAGTTACTCCGGCCCGACAGGGGTGGGCGGGGAGCTGTTTTTT. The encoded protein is CASSYSGPTGVGGELFF.

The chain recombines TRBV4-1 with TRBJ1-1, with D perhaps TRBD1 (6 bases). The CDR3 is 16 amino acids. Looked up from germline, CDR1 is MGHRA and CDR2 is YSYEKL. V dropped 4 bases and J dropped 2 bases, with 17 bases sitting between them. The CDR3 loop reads CASSPRGGTANTEAFF. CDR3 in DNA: TGCGCCAGCAGCCCCCGAGGGGGGACGGCAAACACTGAAGCTTTCTTT.

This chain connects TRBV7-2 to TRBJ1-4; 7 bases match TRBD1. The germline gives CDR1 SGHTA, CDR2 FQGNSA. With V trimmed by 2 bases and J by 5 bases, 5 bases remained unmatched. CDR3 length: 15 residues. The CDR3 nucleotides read TGTGCCAGCAGCTTAATGGGACAGACAAATGAAAAACTGTTTTTT. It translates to CASSLMGQTNEKLFF.

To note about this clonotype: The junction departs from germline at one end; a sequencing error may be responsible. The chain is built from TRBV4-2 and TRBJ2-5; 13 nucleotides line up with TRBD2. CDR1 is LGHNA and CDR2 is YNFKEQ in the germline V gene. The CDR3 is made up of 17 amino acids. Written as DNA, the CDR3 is TGTGCCAGCAGCCAAGGAAGGACTAGCGGGGGCCAAAAGACCCAGTACTTC. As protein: CASSQGRTSGGQKTQYF.

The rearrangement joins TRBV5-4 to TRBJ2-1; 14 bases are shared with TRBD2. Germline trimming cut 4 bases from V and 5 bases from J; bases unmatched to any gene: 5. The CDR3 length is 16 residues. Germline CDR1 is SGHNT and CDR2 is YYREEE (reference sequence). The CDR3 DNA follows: TGTGCCAGCAGCCGGGGGGGACTAGCGGGGGACAATGAGCAGTTCTTC. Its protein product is CASSRGGLAGDNEQFF.

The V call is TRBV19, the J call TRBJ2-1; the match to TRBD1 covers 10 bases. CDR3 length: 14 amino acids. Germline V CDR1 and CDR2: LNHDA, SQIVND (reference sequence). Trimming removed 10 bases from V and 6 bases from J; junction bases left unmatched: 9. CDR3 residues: CATSGTGVVNEQFF. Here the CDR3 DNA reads TGTGCCACAAGCGGGACAGGGGTCGTCAATGAGCAGTTCTTC.

The CDR3 spells CASSRDRTSNSPLHF. DNA for the CDR3: TGTGCCAGCAGCCGGGACAGGACCAGTAATTCACCCCTCCACTTT. This sequence joins TRBV11-2 and TRBJ1-6; TRBD1 matches 8 bases. The CDR3 runs to 15 residues. The germline V gene has CDR1 SGHAT and CDR2 FQNNGV. Trimming took 5 bases from V and 6 from J; bases not matched to a gene: 6.

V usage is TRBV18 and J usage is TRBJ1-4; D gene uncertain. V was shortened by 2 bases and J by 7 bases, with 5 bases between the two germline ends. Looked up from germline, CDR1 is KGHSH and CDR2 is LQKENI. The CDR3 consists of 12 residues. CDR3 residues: CASSPIAEKLFF. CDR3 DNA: TGTGCCAGCTCACCAATTGCTGAAAAACTGTTTTTT. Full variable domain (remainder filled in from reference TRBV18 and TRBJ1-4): NAGVMQNPRHLVRRRGQEARLRCSPMKGHSHVYWYRQLPEEGLKFMVYLQKENIIDESGMPKERFSAEFPKEGPSILRIQQVVRGDSAAYFCASSPIAEKLFFGSGTQLSVL.